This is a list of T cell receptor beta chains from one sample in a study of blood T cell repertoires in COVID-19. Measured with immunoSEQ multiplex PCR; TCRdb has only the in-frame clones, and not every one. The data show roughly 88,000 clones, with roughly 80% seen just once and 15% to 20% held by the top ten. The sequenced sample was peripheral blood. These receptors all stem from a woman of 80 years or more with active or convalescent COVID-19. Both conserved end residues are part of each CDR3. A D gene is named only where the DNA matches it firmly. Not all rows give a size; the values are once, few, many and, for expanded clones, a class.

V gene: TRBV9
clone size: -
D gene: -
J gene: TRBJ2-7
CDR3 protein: CASSASHDGSHEQYF
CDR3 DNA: TGTGCCAGCAGCGCCTCCCATGACGGGTCCCACGAGCAGTACTTC

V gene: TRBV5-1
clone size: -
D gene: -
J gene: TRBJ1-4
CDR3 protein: CASSLEGQPSHNEKLFF
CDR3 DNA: TGCGCCAGCAGCTTGGAAGGACAGCCTTCCCATAATGAAAAACTGTTTTTT

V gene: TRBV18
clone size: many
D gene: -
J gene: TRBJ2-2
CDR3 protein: CASSPRDSPGGELFF
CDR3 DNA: TGTGCCAGCTCACCCCGAGACAGTCCCGGCGGGGAGCTGTTTTTT

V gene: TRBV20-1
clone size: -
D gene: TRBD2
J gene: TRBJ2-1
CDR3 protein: CSRGVLNEQFF
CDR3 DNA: TGCAGTCGGGGGGTATTAAATGAGCAGTTCTTC

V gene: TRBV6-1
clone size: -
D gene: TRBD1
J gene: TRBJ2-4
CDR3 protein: CASSGGTGRAKNIQYF
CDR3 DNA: TGTGCCAGCAGTGGGGGGACAGGGAGAGCCAAAAACATTCAGTACTTC

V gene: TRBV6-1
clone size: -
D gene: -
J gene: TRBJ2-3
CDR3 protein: CASSESGGLLLSTDTQYF
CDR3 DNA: TGTGCCAGCAGTGAATCCGGGGGACTCCTCCTTAGCACAGATACGCAGTATTTT

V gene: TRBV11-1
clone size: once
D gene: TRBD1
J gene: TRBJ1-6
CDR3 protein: CASSWGQGGDSPLHF
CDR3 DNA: TGTGCCAGCAGCTGGGGACAGGGGGGTGATTCACCCCTCCACTTT

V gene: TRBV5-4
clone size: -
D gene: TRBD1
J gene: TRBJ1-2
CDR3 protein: CASSLRQGGYTF
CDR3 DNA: TGTGCCAGCAGCTTGCGACAGGGTGGCTACACCTTC

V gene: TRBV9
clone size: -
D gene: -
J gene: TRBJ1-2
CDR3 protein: CASSVAGLGGYTF
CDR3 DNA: TGTGCCAGCAGCGTAGCAGGGTTGGGCGGCTACACCTTC

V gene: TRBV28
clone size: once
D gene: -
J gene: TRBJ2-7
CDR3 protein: CASSPDIYEQYF
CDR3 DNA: TGTGCCAGCAGTCCGGACATCTACGAGCAGTACTTC

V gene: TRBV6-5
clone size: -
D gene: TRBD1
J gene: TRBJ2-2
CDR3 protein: CASSYSDRGTTGELFF
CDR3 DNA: TGTGCCAGCAGTTACTCGGACAGGGGGACCACCGGGGAGCTGTTTTTT

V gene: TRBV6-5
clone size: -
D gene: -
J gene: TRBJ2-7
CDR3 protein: CASSYSFGSEREQYF
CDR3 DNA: TGTGCCAGCAGTTACTCGTTCGGGAGTGAGCGGGAGCAGTACTTC

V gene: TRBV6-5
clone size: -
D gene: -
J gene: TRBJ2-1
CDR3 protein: CASSLGGDPNEQFF
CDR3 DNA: TGTGCCAGCAGCCTCGGCGGGGATCCCAATGAGCAGTTCTTC

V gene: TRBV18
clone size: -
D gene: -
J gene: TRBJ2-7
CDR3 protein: CASSHRGSGEAGEQYF
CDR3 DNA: TGTGCCAGCTCACATAGAGGCTCAGGGGAAGCAGGGGAGCAGTACTTC

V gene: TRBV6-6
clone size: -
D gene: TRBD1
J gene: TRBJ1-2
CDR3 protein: CASSYGQGPNYGYTF
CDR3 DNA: TGTGCCAGCAGTTACGGACAGGGCCCCAACTATGGCTACACCTTC

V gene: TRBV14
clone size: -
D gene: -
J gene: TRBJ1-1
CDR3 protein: CASSQGPGAEAFF
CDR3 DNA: TGTGCCAGCAGCCAAGGCCCGGGGGCTGAAGCTTTCTTT

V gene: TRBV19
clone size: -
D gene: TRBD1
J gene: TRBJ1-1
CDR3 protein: CASSLGQLTEAFF
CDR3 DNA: TGTGCCAGTAGCTTGGGACAGCTCACTGAAGCTTTCTTT

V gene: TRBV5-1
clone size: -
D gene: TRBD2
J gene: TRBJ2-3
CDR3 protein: CASSLEASGSTDTQYF
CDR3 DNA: TGCGCCAGCAGCTTGGAGGCTAGCGGGAGCACAGATACGCAGTATTTT

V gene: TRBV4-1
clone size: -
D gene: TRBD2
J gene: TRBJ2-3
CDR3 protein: CASRLAGADTQYF
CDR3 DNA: TGCGCCAGCAGACTAGCGGGAGCAGATACGCAGTATTTT

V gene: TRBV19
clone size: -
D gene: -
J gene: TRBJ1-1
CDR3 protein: CASSMGQAVIGAFF
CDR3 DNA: TGTGCCAGTAGTATGGGGCAGGCGGTGATAGGGGCTTTCTTT